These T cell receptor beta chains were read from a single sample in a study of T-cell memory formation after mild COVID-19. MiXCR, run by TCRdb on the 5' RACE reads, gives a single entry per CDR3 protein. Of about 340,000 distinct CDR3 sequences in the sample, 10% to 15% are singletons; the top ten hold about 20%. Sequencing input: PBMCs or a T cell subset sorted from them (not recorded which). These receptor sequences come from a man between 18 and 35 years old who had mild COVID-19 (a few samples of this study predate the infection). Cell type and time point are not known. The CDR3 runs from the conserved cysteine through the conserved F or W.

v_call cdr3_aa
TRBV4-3 CASSQLHRTADTQYF
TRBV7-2 CASSSDYLAFF
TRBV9 CASSPTTSGGSPSYEQYF
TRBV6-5 CASSSHGGTRDQPQHF
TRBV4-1 CASSQDLDAGAGNTIYF
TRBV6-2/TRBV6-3 CASSYRPGLVGNEQFF
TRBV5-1 CASSLDLDSFTDTQYF
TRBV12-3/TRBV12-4 CASSFSHEQFF
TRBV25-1 CASSGVGYYGYTF
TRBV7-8 CASSLLPGLMNTEAFF
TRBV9 CASSVSGTGGHTGELFF
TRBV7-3 CASSPRFGSGANVLTF
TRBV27 CASSLSWRMAYNEQFF
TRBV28 CASSTGGVNYGYTF
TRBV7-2 CASSRGGGMNEQYF
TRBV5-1 CASSVTGANTGELFF
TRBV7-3 CASSTQGGRETQYF
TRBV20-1 CSAAKDNSYGYTF
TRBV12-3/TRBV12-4 CASSTWARGNEKLFF
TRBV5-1 CASSQPGQGGNIQYF
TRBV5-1 CASSLAGTGGLYEQYF
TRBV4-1 CASSQGHPRRSNQPQHF
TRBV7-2 CASSLATAGGWEQYF
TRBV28 CASIQRGGSRNEQFF
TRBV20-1 CSATGAEAFF
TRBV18 CASSPDGGSYGYTF
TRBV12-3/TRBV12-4 CASTRGRAIQETQYF
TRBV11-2 CASSHRGGLSYNEQFF
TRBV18 CASSLRQDYGYTF
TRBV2 CASNLGYNEKLFF
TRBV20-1 CSAPGRGGLNYGYTF
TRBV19 CASQGLAGTGELFF
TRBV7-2 CASSNRGTVHPYSNQPQHF
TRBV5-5 CASSLGTERREQYF
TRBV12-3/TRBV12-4 CASSLGGGYNYGYTF
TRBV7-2 CASSSIRDTEAFF
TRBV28 CASSLQRGYDEQFF
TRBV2 CASSGENEQLF
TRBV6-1 CASSPWTGTNGNQPQHF
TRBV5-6 CASSLAWGGSYGYTF
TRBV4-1 CASSQDRGTLNEQFF
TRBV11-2 CASSYYALTGGTQYF
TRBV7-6 CASSFGGSDTQYF
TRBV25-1 CASSDGPLGTQYF
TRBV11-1 CASSTPDRVVNTEAFF
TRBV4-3 CASSQLAWALAGGQTDTQYF
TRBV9 CASSVVLETDTQYF